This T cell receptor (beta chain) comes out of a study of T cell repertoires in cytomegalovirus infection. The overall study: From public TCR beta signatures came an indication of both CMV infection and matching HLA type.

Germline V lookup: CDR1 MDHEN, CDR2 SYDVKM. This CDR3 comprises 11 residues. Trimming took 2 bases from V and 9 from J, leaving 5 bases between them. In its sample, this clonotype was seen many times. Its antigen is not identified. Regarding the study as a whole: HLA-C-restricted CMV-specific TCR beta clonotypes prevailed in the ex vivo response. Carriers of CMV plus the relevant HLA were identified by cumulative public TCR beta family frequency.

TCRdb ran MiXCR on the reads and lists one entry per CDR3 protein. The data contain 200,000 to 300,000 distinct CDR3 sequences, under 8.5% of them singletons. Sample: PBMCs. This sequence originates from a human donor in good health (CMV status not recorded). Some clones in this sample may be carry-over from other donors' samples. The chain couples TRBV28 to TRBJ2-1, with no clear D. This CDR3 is CASSLLGEQFF. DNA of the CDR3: TGTGCCAGCAGTTTACTGGGTGAGCAGTTCTTC.